This TCR beta chain was sequenced during a study of shared clonotypes between healthy human individuals (dated by TCRdb to about 2020). In the study overall: The cohort comprised a couple of women and a few men aged 18 to 49 years. Per donor, three plates each were used for CD4 naive and CD4 memory, two for CD8 naive, and one for CD8 memory. Each donor's leukapheresis produced roughly between roughly 0.85 and 9 billion PBMCs. Blood TCR repertoires of five healthy adults were deeply sequenced to estimate repertoire size and the extent of clonotype sharing between individuals. To increase sequencing depth and limit assay-specific biases, different laboratories used diverse techniques to prepare libraries and sequence TCR repertoires. The investigation overall reported the following: Higher generation probabilities were observed for clonotypes shared by all four sorted-subset donors than for non-shared clonotypes. Incomplete sequencing was indicated by rarefaction of sorted-subset datasets, despite the large sequencing depth. Because the study included only a small number of donors, the genetic and exposure-history diversity represented was limited. Only blood was sampled, and tissue TCR repertoires likely differ from those in blood. Across four donors, 5% to 6% of naive CD4, roughly 3.5% of naive CD8, around 2.5% of memory CD4, and 0.4% to 0.45% of memory CD8 clonotypes were shared. Pairwise subsampling indicated that sequencing depth was expected to affect the degree of clonotype sharing among donors. Larger estimated clonotype richness was generally found for naive subsets than for memory subsets.

Healthy HIV-negative adults with no recently reported acute infections or vaccinations were included as donors. All donors were Caucasian adults living in Nashville, Tennessee, USA. CD4+ T cells were enriched by magnetic negative selection; naive cells were then positively selected on CD45RA, and the negative fraction formed the memory subset. After blood collection by leukapheresis, PBMCs were isolated using Ficoll-Histopaque density gradient centrifugation and then cryopreserved in the vapor phase of liquid nitrogen. Purity and quantity of every magnetically sorted T cell population were checked by analytical flow cytometry. Genomic DNA was isolated from each sorted fraction and quantified by UV absorbance on a Nanodrop 2000c. CDR1 and CDR2, per the germline V gene, are MDHEN and SYDVKM. V is pared back by 2 bases and J by 8 bases, with 6 bases lying between the germline termini. The CDR3 spans 11 residues, from the cysteine through the phenylalanine. The entry retains the CDR3 DNA only, 33 bases that are in frame from base 1.

TCR CDR3 regions were amplified from genomic DNA by multiplex PCR using the deep immunoSEQ assay. Genomic DNA extracted from each cell subset was distributed evenly over all wells of several immunoSEQ 96-well plates, and each plate served as one replicate. For sorted subsets, roughly 190 ng of genomic DNA, equivalent to 30,000 or so T cell genomes, went into each replicate PCR. Purified libraries were quantified with a Qubit 3.0 fluorometer, sized on a Bioanalyzer 2100, and re-quantified with the KAPA Library Quantification kit. Every immunoSEQ 96-well plate was sequenced on a separate single-read 150-cycle Illumina NextSeq 550 flow cell. On the study's bioinformatics: Because the immunoSEQ output held only junctional sequences and lacked quality scores, the filtering could not match the filtering applied to full-length reads. To assign V/J genes and CDR3, sequences were annotated against IMGT germline references using PyIR, a Python wrapper for IgBLAST v1.9. Reads were removed for weak V/J assignments (E-value above 1e-6), missing CDR3, stop codons, out-of-frame junctions, or ambiguous translated residues. A V3J clonotype was defined by an identical inferred V gene, J gene, and CDR3 amino acid sequence. Percentage overlap between repertoires was calculated by dividing the number of shared unique clonotypes by the size of the smaller repertoire. RTK rarefaction, the Chao1 estimator, and Recon v2.1 estimates of unobserved clonotypes were used to assess repertoire richness. Generation probabilities were computed with OLGA for all TCRbeta clonotypes obtained by the gDNA method from a few donors. TCRdb re-hosts the immuneACCESS table, in-frame sequences only. Its copies lack some clones; in the studies checked, an unresolved V gene accounts for under half of them, and the cause for the rest is not known. V, J and clone size are taken as reported in that table, and D and trimming were inferred from the DNA itself. This sample comprises nearly 1 million clones, approximately 76% of them detected only once. About 1.5% of the sample rests with the top ten.

Details on this clone: The antigen it binds to is not known. Base-call qualities are not available, and no considerably larger clone is one nucleotide away.

The chain was built from TRBV28 and TRBJ1-2, with no D gene named confidently. The clonotype comes from a man between 18 and 35 years old in good health. Sequenced input: memory CD4+ T cells sorted from blood. Explained via the paper, the cell subset or site label denotes: CD45RA-negative fraction. Here the CDR3 is given as CASSLREGYTF. The bases are TGTGCCAGCAGTTTAAGGGAAGGCTACACCTTC.